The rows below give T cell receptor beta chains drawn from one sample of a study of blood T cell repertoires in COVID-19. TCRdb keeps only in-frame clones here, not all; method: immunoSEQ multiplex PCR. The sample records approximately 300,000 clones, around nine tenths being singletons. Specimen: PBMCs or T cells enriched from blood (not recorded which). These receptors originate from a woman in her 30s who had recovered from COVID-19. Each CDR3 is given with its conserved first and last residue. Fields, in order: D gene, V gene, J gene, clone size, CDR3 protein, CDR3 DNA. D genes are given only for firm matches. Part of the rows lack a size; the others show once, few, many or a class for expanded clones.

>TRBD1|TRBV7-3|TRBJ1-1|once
CASSSRTGRNTEAFF
TGTGCCAGCAGCTCACGGACAGGGCGGAACACTGAAGCTTTCTTT
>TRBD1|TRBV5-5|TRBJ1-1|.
CASRYSGTVNTEAFF
TGTGCCAGCAGATATTCCGGGACAGTGAACACTGAAGCTTTCTTT
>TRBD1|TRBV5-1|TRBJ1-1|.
CASSGTTGMNTEAFF
TGCGCCAGCAGCGGTACGACAGGGATGAACACTGAAGCTTTCTTT
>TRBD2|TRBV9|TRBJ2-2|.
CASSVSSGGLGELFF
TGTGCCAGCAGCGTTTCCAGCGGGGGGCTCGGGGAGCTGTTTTTT
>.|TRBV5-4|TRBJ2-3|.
CASSKKGVDTQYF
TGTGCCAGCAGCAAAAAAGGGGTCGATACGCAGTATTTT
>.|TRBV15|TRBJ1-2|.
CATSRDLQGGGYTF
TGTGCCACCAGCAGAGACCTGCAGGGTGGCGGCTACACCTTC
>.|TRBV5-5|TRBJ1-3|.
CASSEGVVSGNTIYF
TGTGCCAGCAGTGAGGGGGTAGTATCTGGAAACACCATATATTTT
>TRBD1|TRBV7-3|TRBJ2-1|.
CASSLPLPGQGANRDEQFF
TGTGCCAGCAGCTTACCCTTGCCCGGACAGGGGGCAAATAGAGATGAGCAGTTCTTC
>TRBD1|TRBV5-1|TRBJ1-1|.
CASSPSPSTGAEAFF
TGCGCCAGCAGCCCTAGCCCCAGTACAGGGGCTGAAGCTTTCTTT
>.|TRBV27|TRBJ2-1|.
CASSSVIGTQSSYNEQFF
TGTGCCAGCAGTTCAGTTATCGGGACACAGAGCTCCTACAATGAGCAGTTCTTC
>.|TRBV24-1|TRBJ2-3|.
CATSDPGRTSTDTQYF
TGTGCCACCAGTGACCCGGGGAGGACTAGCACAGATACGCAGTATTTT
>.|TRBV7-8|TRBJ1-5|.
CASSDNLRNQPQHF
TGTGCCAGCAGCGATAACTTAAGAAATCAGCCCCAGCATTTT
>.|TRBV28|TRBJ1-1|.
CASSAWREAFF
TGTGCCAGCAGCGCTTGGAGGGAAGCTTTCTTT
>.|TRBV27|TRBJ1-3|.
CASSLSGDSGNTIYF
TGTGCCAGCAGTTTATCAGGAGACTCTGGAAACACCATATATTTT
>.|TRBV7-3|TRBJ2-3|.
CASSLSQAGTDTQYF
TGTGCCAGCAGCTTAAGTCAGGCAGGCACAGATACGCAGTATTTT
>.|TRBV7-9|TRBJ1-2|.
CATTAGNYGYTF
TGTGCCACTACCGCCGGTAACTATGGCTACACCTTC
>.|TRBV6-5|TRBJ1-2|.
CASNPGGPTNYGYTF
TGTGCCAGCAATCCGGGGGGGCCTACTAACTATGGCTACACCTTC
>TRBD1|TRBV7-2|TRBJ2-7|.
CASSRGTGDAYEQYF
TGTGCCAGCAGTCGAGGGACAGGGGATGCGTACGAGCAGTACTTC
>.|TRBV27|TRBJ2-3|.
CASSYHGGFRTDTQYF
TGTGCCAGCAGTTACCATGGGGGGTTTCGGACAGATACGCAGTATTTT
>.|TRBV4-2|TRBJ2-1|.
CASSQIAESSYNEQFF
TGTGCCAGCAGCCAAATAGCGGAGAGCTCCTACAATGAGCAGTTCTTC
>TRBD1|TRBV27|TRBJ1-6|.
CASSPIIDIRTGASNSPLHF
TGTGCCAGCAGTCCCATCATCGACATTCGGACAGGGGCGTCCAATTCACCCCTCCACTTT
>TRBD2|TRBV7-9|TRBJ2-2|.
CASSPGLAGVKITGELFF
TGTGCCAGCAGCCCTGGACTAGCGGGGGTCAAAATCACCGGGGAGCTGTTTTTT
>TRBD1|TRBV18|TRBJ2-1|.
CASSPEGQGGNEQFF
TGTGCCAGCTCACCAGAGGGACAGGGTGGCAATGAGCAGTTCTTC
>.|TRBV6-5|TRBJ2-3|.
CASTAGDTQYF
TGTGCCAGCACCGCCGGAGATACGCAGTATTTT
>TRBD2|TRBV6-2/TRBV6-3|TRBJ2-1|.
CASNPLGGGRSYNEQFF
TGTGCCAGCAACCCGCTCGGGGGGGGCCGCTCCTACAATGAGCAGTTCTTC
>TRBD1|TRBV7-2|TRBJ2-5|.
CASSGGRGHETQYF
TGTGCCAGCAGCGGGGGTAGGGGGCACGAGACCCAGTACTTC
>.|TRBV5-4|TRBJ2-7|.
CASSLATGTWGEQYF
TGTGCCAGCAGCTTGGCCACCGGGACATGGGGCGAGCAGTACTTC
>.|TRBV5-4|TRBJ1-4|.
CASSSREGALEKLFF
TGTGCCAGCAGCTCCCGGGAGGGCGCTCTTGAAAAACTGTTTTTT
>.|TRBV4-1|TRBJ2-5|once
CASSQGLDSTRGTQYF
TGCGCCAGCAGCCAGGGACTTGACAGTACAAGGGGGACCCAGTACTTC
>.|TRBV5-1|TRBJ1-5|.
CASSPTAGGNQPQHF
TGCGCCAGCAGCCCCACGGCAGGGGGCAATCAGCCCCAGCATTTT
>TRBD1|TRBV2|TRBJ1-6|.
CASSGQGSSYNSPLHF
TGTGCCAGCAGTGGACAGGGAAGCTCCTATAATTCACCCCTCCACTTT
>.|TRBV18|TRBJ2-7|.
CASSPPDFSEEQYF
TGTGCCAGCTCACCACCGGACTTCTCTGAAGAGCAGTACTTC
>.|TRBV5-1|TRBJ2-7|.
CASSGGQNLYEQYF
TGCGCCAGCAGCGGAGGACAGAACCTCTACGAGCAGTACTTC
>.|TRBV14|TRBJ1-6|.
CASSQKTGPSSYNSPLHF
TGTGCCAGCAGCCAGAAAACAGGCCCGAGCTCCTATAATTCACCCCTCCACTTT
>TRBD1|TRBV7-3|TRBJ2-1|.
CASSLSGQGSYNEQFF
TGTGCCAGCAGCCTTTCGGGACAGGGCTCCTACAATGAGCAGTTCTTC
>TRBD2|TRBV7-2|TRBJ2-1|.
CASSSGGSNNEQFF
TGTGCCAGCAGCTCGGGGGGGAGTAACAATGAGCAGTTCTTC
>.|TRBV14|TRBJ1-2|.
CASSQERGLDYGYTF
TGTGCCAGCAGCCAAGAAAGAGGGTTGGACTATGGCTACACCTTC
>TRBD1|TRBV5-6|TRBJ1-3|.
CASSLLQGLGNTIYF
TGTGCCAGCAGCTTGTTACAGGGGCTCGGAAACACCATATATTTT
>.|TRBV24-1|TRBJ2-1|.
CATSADSYNEQFF
TGTGCCACCAGTGCCGACAGTTACAATGAGCAGTTCTTC
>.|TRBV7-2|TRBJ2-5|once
CASSPTGRETQYF
TGTGCCAGCAGCCCGACAGGGAGGGAGACCCAGTACTTC
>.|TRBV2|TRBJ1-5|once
CASQDTYSNQPQHF
TGTGCCAGTCAAGATACTTATAGCAATCAGCCCCAGCATTTT
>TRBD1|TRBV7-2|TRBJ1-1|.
CASSLSSGTGGTEAFF
TGTGCCAGCAGCTTAAGTTCTGGGACAGGGGGTACTGAAGCTTTCTTT
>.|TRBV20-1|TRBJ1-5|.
CSASGDTMPPQHF
TGCAGTGCTAGTGGGGACACCATGCCCCCCCAGCATTTT
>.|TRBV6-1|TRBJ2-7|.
CASSESWASYEQYF
TGTGCCAGCAGTGAATCGTGGGCCTCCTACGAGCAGTACTTC
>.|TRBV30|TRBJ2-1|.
CAWRGLPGSSYNEQFF
TGTGCCTGGAGGGGGTTACCGGGGAGCTCCTACAATGAGCAGTTCTTC
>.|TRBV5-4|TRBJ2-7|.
CASSSGTGNEQYF
TGTGCCAGCAGCTCGGGTACAGGGAACGAGCAGTACTTC
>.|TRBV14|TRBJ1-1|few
CASSQDRVAANTEAFF
TGTGCCAGCAGCCAAGATCGGGTTGCAGCGAACACTGAAGCTTTCTTT
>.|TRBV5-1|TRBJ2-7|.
CASSLVEGRYEQYF
TGCGCCAGCAGCTTGGTTGAGGGTCGCTACGAGCAGTACTTC
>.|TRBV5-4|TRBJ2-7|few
CASSRDTNTATRQYF
TGTGCCAGCAGTCGAGACACGAACACCGCTACGAGGCAGTACTTC
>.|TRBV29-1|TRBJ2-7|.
CSVDGRDNEQYF
TGCAGCGTTGATGGCAGGGACAACGAGCAGTACTTC
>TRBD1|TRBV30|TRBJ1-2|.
CAWNRDRAHGYTF
TGTGCCTGGAATCGGGACAGGGCCCATGGCTACACCTTC
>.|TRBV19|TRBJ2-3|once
CASSLPGITDTQYF
TGTGCCAGTAGTCTCCCCGGTATCACAGATACGCAGTATTTT
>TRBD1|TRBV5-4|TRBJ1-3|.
CASGGQNSGNTIYF
TGTGCCAGCGGGGGACAGAACTCTGGAAACACCATATATTTT
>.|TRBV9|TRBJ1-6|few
CASSVSDTNSPLHF
TGTGCCAGCAGCGTGTCGGACACCAATTCACCCCTCCACTTT
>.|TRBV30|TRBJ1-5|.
CAWSPGNQNQPQHF
TGTGCCTGGAGTCCAGGAAACCAAAATCAGCCCCAGCATTTT
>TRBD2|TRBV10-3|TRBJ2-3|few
CAIRGTSGGVGDTQYF
TGTGCCATCAGGGGGACTAGCGGGGGAGTAGGGGATACGCAGTATTTT
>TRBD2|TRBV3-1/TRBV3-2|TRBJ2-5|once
CASSQDRLAGIEETQYF
TGTGCCAGCAGCCAAGATCGACTAGCGGGGATCGAAGAGACCCAGTACTTC
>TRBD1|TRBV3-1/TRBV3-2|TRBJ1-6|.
CASSNRDRQNSPLHF
TGTGCCAGCAGCAACCGGGACAGACAAAATTCACCCCTCCACTTT
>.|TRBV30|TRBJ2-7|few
CAWRAGQPHEQYF
TGTGCCTGGAGGGCTGGGCAGCCGCACGAGCAGTACTTC
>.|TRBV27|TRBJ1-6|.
CASSNSYNSPLHF
TGTGCCAGCAGTAACAGCTATAATTCACCCCTCCACTTT